This TCR beta chain was identified in a study of CD8 T cells in ankylosing spondylitis. General study results and limits: Reactive arthritis synovial fluid and blood were previously reported to contain some motif variants. Matched ankylosing spondylitis synovial fluid reportedly contained a significantly enriched population of disease-linked clones. As for the disease-linked clones, they showed a CD8+ phenotype and occurred at relatively low frequencies in peripheral blood.

There are 13 residues in the CDR3. Germline assignment: CDR1 SGHTA and CDR2 FQGNSA. The ends were cut back, 6 bases at V and 3 bases at J, with 11 bases in the middle. With regard to this clonotype: As yet, its antigen is unknown.

TCRdb fed the 5' RACE reads into MiXCR, producing one record per CDR3 protein. The sample consists of 300,000 to 400,000 distinct CDR3 sequences, around 15% of them appearing once. V and J are TRBV7-2 and TRBJ1-1, with a weak D call TRBD1 (5 bases). The sample comprised blood, either unsorted or a sorted T cell fraction (not recorded which). This sequence was found in a male donor with ankylosing spondylitis or in good health (not recorded which). As DNA, the CDR3 is TGTGCCAGCAGTTGGCCGGGGGACACTGAAGCTTTCTTT. This translates into CASSWPGDTEAFF.